Presented here are 8 T cell receptor beta chains from one specimen sequenced in a study of OX40 agonist ivuxolimab in advanced cancers. The repertoire was sequenced with immunoSEQ multiplex PCR; TCRdb's copy has only in-frame clones and lacks some. This table holds 50,000 to 65,000 clones, approximately 84% found once. Sequencing used CD4+ or CD8+ T cells sorted from blood, obtained in a trial of the OX40 agonist ivuxolimab. The receptors originated from an adult with an advanced solid tumor such as melanoma, head and neck, liver or kidney cancer.

The chain combines TRBV6-5 with TRBJ1-1; the D gene is possibly TRBD1 (5 bases). CDR3 length equals 11 residues. In germline, CDR1 is MNHEY, CDR2 SVGAGI. V lost 6 bases, J lost 8 bases, and 10 bases lay in between. This chain's CDR3 is CASSRQLEAFF. CDR3 nucleotide sequence: TGTGCCAGCAGCCGACAGCTAGAAGCTTTCTTT.

CDR3 loop: CASSQAHRLAGGPQYF. The CDR3 DNA reads as TGTGCCAGCAGCCAAGCCCACCGACTAGCGGGGGGTCCCCAGTACTTC. The chain links TRBV14 to TRBJ2-5; 13 bases fit TRBD2. The CDR3 loop spans 16 amino acids. The V segment lost 1 base and the J segment 9 bases; nucleotides outside the gene matches: 8. Germline assignment: CDR1 SGHDN and CDR2 FVKESK.

Details on this clone: Its ends do not fully match the called genes, so a read error is possible. The rearrangement links TRBV5-8 to TRBJ2-1, with TRBD1 matching over 7 bases. The germline V gene has CDR1 SGHTS and CDR2 YDEGEE. The CDR3 sequence is 16 residues long. CDR3 sequence: CASTLKGQISYNEQFF. The DNA for the CDR3 is TGTGCCAGCACCTTGAAGGGACAGATATCCTACAATGAGCAGTTCTTC.

The chain joins TRBV18 to TRBJ2-5; unclear D gene. Per the germline V gene, CDR1 is KGHSH and CDR2 is LQKENI. V lost 3 bases, J lost 0 bases, and 32 bases lay in between. This CDR3 is built from 22 residues. For the CDR3, the DNA is TGTGCCAGCTCACCGCCACGTGTAGGTAAGGCCTCCGGCCCAATCGACCAAGAGACCCAGTACTTC. The encoded protein is CASSPPRVGKASGPIDQETQYF. The full variable domain, rest sourced from reference TRBV18 and TRBJ2-5, is NAGVMQNPRHLVRRRGQEARLRCSPMKGHSHVYWYRQLPEEGLKFMVYLQKENIIDESGMPKERFSAEFPKEGPSILRIQQVVRGDSAAYFCASSPPRVGKASGPIDQETQYFGPGTRLLVL.

This clone was seen a single time. This rearrangement joins TRBV5-6 to TRBJ2-7; D may be TRBD2 (5 bases). V shed 0 bases and J shed 0 bases, with 16 bases lying between them. CDR3 length: 17 amino acids. CDR1 is SGHDT, CDR2 YYEEEE, per germline. This chain's CDR3 is CASSLALDSQNSYEQYF. The DNA for the CDR3 is TGTGCCAGCAGCTTGGCGCTGGACTCCCAAAACTCCTACGAGCAGTACTTC.

The J gene is TRBJ2-3, the V gene TRBV13; 8 bases are shared with TRBD1. Germline V gene lookup returns CDR1 PRHDT and CDR2 FYEKMQ (reference sequence). The CDR3 is 17 amino acids. V shed 5 bases, J shed 2 bases, and the junction held 12 bases outside the gene matches. CDR3 protein: CASSPSPDRALTDTQYF. CDR3 bases: TGTGCCAGCAGCCCATCACCGGACAGGGCCCTCACAGATACGCAGTATTTT.

This clone has just a few counts. V gene TRBV4-3 combines with J gene TRBJ1-2; 8 bases align to TRBD1. Germline V gene sequence: CDR1 LGHNA, CDR2 YSLEER. Germline trimming cut 0 bases from V and 8 bases from J; bases unmatched to any gene: 5. This CDR3 contains 14 residues. In DNA, the CDR3 is TGCGCCAGCAGCCAAGACGGACAGGGAGGAGGCTACACCTTC. Its protein product is CASSQDGQGGGYTF.

The chain links TRBV9 to TRBJ2-1; TRBD1 or TRBD2 may be the D gene (5 bases each). The V gene lost 4 bases and the J gene lost 9 bases, with 20 bases spanning the gap. Per the germline V gene, CDR1 is SGDLS and CDR2 is YYNGEE. This CDR3 is 15 amino acids long. CDR3 loop: CASSSQDSPSFEQFF. The DNA for the CDR3 is TGTGCCAGCAGCTCACAGGACTCTCCATCATTTGAGCAGTTCTTC.